This T cell receptor beta chain was recorded in a study of T-cell memory formation after mild COVID-19. Overall study context: Largely donor-specific TCR clusters were found.

Trimming took 6 bases from V and 5 from J, leaving 11 bases between them. The CDR3 loop spans 14 amino acids. Germline values: CDR1 MNHNY, CDR2 SVGAGI (reference sequence). Study-level results: Among clones contracting day 15 to 85, CD4/CD8 was balanced, whereas later expanders leaned CD4+. SARS-CoV-2 specificity was not confirmed for second-wave clones peaking on day 37.

Constant-segment primers were used for 5'RACE, and the resulting TCR alpha and TCR beta cDNA libraries carried sample barcodes and UMIs. In TCRdb, the 5' RACE reads were re-called with MiXCR into one record per CDR3 protein. The sample yields a few hundred thousand distinct CDR3 sequences, over 20% seen once. A note on this clonotype: Antigen unknown.

This chain links TRBV6-6 with TRBJ1-6; D remains ambiguous. The sequenced sample consisted of PBMCs or a T cell subset sorted from them (not recorded which). The sequence derives from an adult woman who had mild COVID-19 (a few samples of this study predate the infection). Cell type and time point are not known. DNA of the CDR3: TGTGCCAGCAGGAACGCGGGAAATAATTCACCCCTCCACTTT. Its protein is CASRNAGNNSPLHF.